Below, 20 T cell receptor beta chains from the same sample are listed, as sequenced in a study of blood T cell repertoires in COVID-19. Clones were sequenced by immunoSEQ multiplex PCR, and TCRdb holds only the in-frame ones, with some missing. The sample consists of hundreds of thousands of clones, about nine tenths of them appearing once. The sample consisted of PBMCs or T cells enriched from blood (not recorded which). These receptors came from a woman aged 30 to 39 with acute COVID-19.

This clone was found once. The chain recombines TRBV9 with TRBJ2-5; 11 bases line up with TRBD2. CDR1 and CDR2 from the germline V gene are SGDLS and YYNGEE. The junction had 12 bases not matched to a gene; V was cut back by 0 bases and J by 2 bases. This CDR3 spans 19 amino acids. The CDR3 region has the DNA TGTGCCAGCAGCGTAGGGGGAACTAGCGGGAGAGCCATACAAGAGACCCAGTACTTC. Translated, it gives CASSVGGTSGRAIQETQYF.

J is TRBJ2-3 and V is TRBV6-5; 8 bases match TRBD1. The germline V gene has CDR1 MNHEY and CDR2 SVGAGI. The CDR3 loop spans 14 amino acids. Trimming at V came to 6 bases and at J to 4 bases, leaving 6 bases not matched to a gene. DNA for the CDR3: TGTGCCAGCAGGGTTGGACAGGGACCAGATACGCAGTATTTT. Its protein product is CASRVGQGPDTQYF.

The chain couples TRBV6-5 to TRBJ1-6, with D perhaps TRBD1 (5 bases). V was cut by 7 bases and J by 0 bases, with 10 bases left in between. Germline V gene sequence: CDR1 MNHEY, CDR2 SVGAGI. CDR3 size: 15 residues. CDR3 bases: TGTGCCAGCATGGTCGACAGCTCCTATAATTCACCCCTCCACTTT. Residues: CASMVDSSYNSPLHF.

CDR3 in DNA: TGTGCCAGCAGCGTAGATAGGGGGGGGCAGGGAACCGGCTCTTTGGGCTACACCTTC. Amino acid sequence: CASSVDRGGQGTGSLGYTF. The V call is TRBV9, the J call TRBJ1-2; the D gene is possibly TRBD1 (6 bases). This CDR3 has 19 amino acids. V lost 0 bases and J lost 8, with 29 bases in between. Germline V gene data show CDR1 as SGDLS and CDR2 as YYNGEE.

The V call is TRBV18, the J call TRBJ2-2; D unresolved. V gave up 4 bases and J gave up 1 base, with 10 bases separating them. CDR3 length equals 15 residues. CDR1 is KGHSH and CDR2 is LQKENI in the germline V gene. The chain's CDR3 is CASSLQTWNTGELFF. The CDR3 region has the DNA TGTGCCAGCTCACTGCAGACTTGGAACACCGGGGAGCTGTTTTTT.

The chain joins TRBV27 to TRBJ1-2, with 8 bases matching TRBD1. The junction had 4 bases not matched to a gene; V was cut back by 0 bases and J by 4 bases. The CDR3 totals 15 residues. Germline loops: CDR1 MNHEY, CDR2 SMNVEV (reference sequence). CDR3 bases: TGTGCCAGCAGTTTATCGACAGGGGCCCTCTATGGCTACACCTTC. Protein product: CASSLSTGALYGYTF.

The rearrangement uses TRBV30 and TRBJ1-2; maybe TRBD1 (6 bases). The CDR3 is 15 amino acids. The V gene's germline CDR1 is GTSNPN and CDR2 SVGIG (reference sequence). Between the trimmed V and J ends, which lost 5 bases and 0 bases, there was a span of 16 bases. CDR3 residues: CAWEAGTQANYGYTF. The DNA for the CDR3 is TGTGCCTGGGAAGCCGGGACACAAGCTAACTATGGCTACACCTTC. The variable domain in full, completed from reference TRBV30 and TRBJ1-2, reads SQTIHQWPATLVQPVGSPLSLECTVEGTSNPNLYWYRQAAGRGLQLLFYSVGIGQISSEVPQNLSASRPQDRQFILSSKKLLLSDSGFYLCAWEAGTQANYGYTFGSGTRLTVV.

This chain connects TRBV28 to TRBJ2-7, with 8 nucleotides matching TRBD1. The J segment lost 3 bases and the V segment lost 0 bases, leaving 4 bases of the junction unmatched. There are 15 residues in the CDR3. From germline, CDR1 is MDHEN and CDR2 SYDVKM. The CDR3 loop is CASSLWDREYYEQYF. CDR3 nucleotides: TGTGCCAGCAGTTTATGGGACAGGGAGTACTACGAGCAGTACTTC. Full variable domain (missing parts from reference TRBV28 and TRBJ2-7): DVKVTQSSRYLVKRTGEKVFLECVQDMDHENMFWYRQDPGLGLRLIYFSYDVKMKEKGDIPEGYSVSREKKERFSLILESASTNQTSMYLCASSLWDREYYEQYFGPGTRLTVT.

The chain links TRBV4-1 to TRBJ1-3; D is perhaps TRBD1 (6 bases). The V gene lost 0 bases and the J gene lost 3 bases, with 9 bases spanning the gap. This CDR3 contains 15 residues. From germline, CDR1 is MGHRA and CDR2 YSYEKL. This CDR3 is CASSQDGTSGNTIYF. The CDR3 DNA reads TGCGCCAGCAGCCAAGACGGGACAAGTGGAAACACCATATATTTT.

The chain links TRBV30 to TRBJ1-1; 11 positions match TRBD1. V lost 0 bases and J lost 3; bases outside the gene matches: 12. Germline V gene data show CDR1 as GTSNPN and CDR2 as SVGIG (reference sequence). The CDR3 contains 18 residues. CDR3 DNA sequence: TGTGCCTGGAGTGTTATGGGACAGGGGGTTTCTGGGGACACTGAAGCTTTCTTT. It specifies CAWSVMGQGVSGDTEAFF.

The rearrangement joins TRBV28 to TRBJ2-7; 13 nucleotides align to TRBD2. This CDR3 has 15 residues. With V trimmed by 4 bases and J by 9 bases, 9 bases remained unmatched. CDR1 is MDHEN and CDR2 is SYDVKM in the germline V gene. CDR3 loop: CASSSSGLAGEVQYF. The CDR3 region has the DNA TGTGCCAGCAGTTCATCTGGACTAGCGGGAGAAGTGCAGTACTTC.

The V call is TRBV2, the J call TRBJ1-5; TRBD1 matches at 11 bases. The CDR3 length is 14 residues. V was clipped by 6 bases and J by 4 bases; unmatched bases: 2. Germline V gives CDR1 SNHLY, CDR2 FYNNEI. The CDR3 protein is CASRDRGRNQPQHF. The CDR3 nucleotides read TGTGCCAGCAGGGACAGGGGGCGGAATCAGCCCCAGCATTTT.

The chain combines TRBV9 with TRBJ2-3; TRBD2 matches at 7 bases. Germline CDR1 SGDLS, CDR2 YYNGEE. The CDR3 extends over 20 amino acids. After removal of 0 bases from V and 6 bases from J, the junction contained 22 bases not matched to a gene. CDR3 nucleotides: TGTGCCAGCAGCGTAGGTTATCTCGATGCGGCCTCTCGCGGGGGTGATACGCAGTATTTT. It specifies CASSVGYLDAASRGGDTQYF.

Points on this clone: Its ends do not fully match the called genes, so a read error is possible. The chain is built from TRBV27 and TRBJ2-6; 8 bases are a match to TRBD2. CDR3 length: 18 residues. CDR1 is MNHEY, CDR2 SMNVEV, per germline (reference sequence). The CDR3 is CASSPRGRTGSGANDLTF. The CDR3, as DNA: TGTGCCAGCAGTCCGCGCGGGAGGACCGGCTCTGGGGCCAACGACCTGACTTTC.

J is TRBJ2-5 and V is TRBV11-1; a weak D match, TRBD1 (5 bases). The V gene lost 5 bases and the J gene lost 4 bases, with 17 bases spanning the gap. The germline CDR1 and CDR2 sequences are SGHAT and FQDESV (reference sequence). The CDR3 runs 15 residues. CDR3 sequence (DNA): TGTGCCAGCAGCATAATGCCGCAGGGTGGAGAGACCCAGTACTTC. As protein: CASSIMPQGGETQYF.

The chain employs TRBV28 and TRBJ2-7; 8 bases agree with TRBD1. The CDR3 has 15 amino acids. The V segment lost 6 bases and the J segment 1 base; nucleotides outside the gene matches: 8. The germline CDR1 and CDR2 sequences are MDHEN and SYDVKM. CDR3 nucleotide sequence: TGTGCCAGCAGATCAGGGGGCGTGGGATCCTACGAGCAGTACTTC. Protein product: CASRSGGVGSYEQYF.

This clone appeared once. The chain links TRBV27 to TRBJ2-7; 8 bases match TRBD2. This CDR3 has 14 residues. Trimming cost V 4 bases and J 7 bases; bases outside gene matches: 9. Germline V gene data show CDR1 as MNHEY and CDR2 as SMNVEV (reference sequence). As DNA, the CDR3 is TGTGCCAGCAGTTCGAGGACTAGCTTGTGGGAGCAGTACTTC. This encodes CASSSRTSLWEQYF.

This chain links TRBV5-1 with TRBJ2-7; weak D call: TRBD1 (6 bases). The CDR3 extends over 16 amino acids. In germline, CDR1 is SGHRS, CDR2 YFSETQ. Trimming took off 4 bases at V and 5 bases at J, with 22 bases between the two ends. The CDR3 protein is CASSLTLLGQLDEQYF. The CDR3 nucleotides are TGCGCCAGCAGCCTAACCCTACTGGGACAATTAGACGAGCAGTACTTC. The complete variable domain, with remaining parts taken from reference TRBV5-1 and TRBJ2-7, reads KAGVTQTPRYLIKTRGQQVTLSCSPISGHRSVSWYQQTPGQGLQFLFEYFSETQRNKGNFPGRFSGRQFSNSRSEMNVSTLELGDSALYLCASSLTLLGQLDEQYFGPGTRLTVT.

J is TRBJ2-1 and V is TRBV3-1 (or the pseudogene TRBV3-2); TRBD1 matches 8 bases. V lost 1 base, J lost 6 bases, and 5 bases stayed unmatched. Per the germline V gene, CDR1 is LGHDT and CDR2 is YNNKEL (reference sequence). The CDR3 runs to 15 residues. The CDR3 loop reads CASSQVQGALNEQFF. In DNA, the CDR3 is TGTGCCAGCAGCCAAGTTCAGGGGGCGCTCAATGAGCAGTTCTTC.

This chain connects TRBV9 to TRBJ1-5; the D is unclear. V was shortened by 0 bases and J by 4 bases, with 11 bases between the two germline ends. This CDR3 has 15 amino acids. Germline assignment: CDR1 SGDLS and CDR2 YYNGEE. This chain's CDR3 is CASSVGGLGNQPQHF. The CDR3 DNA reads TGTGCCAGCAGCGTAGGAGGACTGGGAAATCAGCCCCAGCATTTT. The full variable domain, rest sourced from reference TRBV9 and TRBJ1-5, is DSGVTQTPKHLITATGQRVTLRCSPRSGDLSVYWYQQSLDQGLQFLIQYYNGEERAKGNILERFSAQQFPDLHSELNLSSLELGDSALYFCASSVGGLGNQPQHFGDGTRLSIL.